This T cell receptor (beta chain) was found in a study of blood T cells in healthy people across ages. The CDR3 has 15 residues. Germline loops: CDR1 SGHRS, CDR2 YFSETQ. Trimming removed 2 bases at V and 6 bases at J, with 16 bases between. Peripheral blood was drawn, around 9.5 milliliters per donor. Next came a second PCR, run for roughly 6 to 11 cycles, which used a sample-barcoded 5' primer along with a J-beta primer mix. Each sample provided no less than 2.5 million CDR3-containing paired-end reads. TCRdb called the 5' RACE reads again in MiXCR, with one record for every CDR3 protein. The table includes about 1 million distinct CDR3 sequences, 45% detected once. Study-wide results and caveats: Long-lived donors exceeded aged donors in naive CD4+ cells and diversity.

A few counts support this clonotype. The antigen remains undetermined. The chain combines TRBV5-1 with TRBJ2-3, with D possibly matching TRBD1 (5 bases). The clonotype was recovered from a woman in her sixties or seventies in good health. The sample taken for sequencing was blood. In DNA, the CDR3 is TGCGCCAGCAGCTTTGTAGGGATTAGGGGTGATACGCAGTATTTT. Encoded protein: CASSFVGIRGDTQYF.